Here is one TCR beta chain with its context. Its antigen is currently unknown. The data were obtained in a study of cytomegalovirus exposure and HLA in healthy donors. Primers included in the PCR were 60 Vbeta and 13 Jbeta primers. Clones were read by immunoSEQ multiplex PCR, and TCRdb kept only the in-frame ones, dropping some. The sample includes some 130,000 clones, roughly 82% seen only once; the top ten take over 9%. Broader study findings: Serostatus for CMV was the only available immune exposure information.

CDR3 length equals 14 residues. Germline assignment: CDR1 SGHDN and CDR2 FVKESK. Trimming stripped 1 base from V and 9 bases from J, with 16 bases between. The source material was PBMCs. The chain uses TRBV14 and TRBJ2-7; D gene unclear. The source of this sequence is a male donor in good health and CMV-seropositive. This CDR3 reads CASSQVLGRFGQYF. CDR3 sequence (DNA): TGTGCCAGCAGCCAAGTCCTTGGGCGATTCGGGCAGTACTTC.